This is a list of T cell receptor beta chains from one sample in a study of blood T cells in healthy people across ages. TCRdb ran MiXCR on the 5' RACE reads and lists one entry per CDR3 protein. In the table there are about 720,000 distinct CDR3 sequences, 22% of which are singletons. Sequencing input: blood. The receptors originated from a man aged 70-80 years in good health. Both conserved end residues are part of each CDR3. D genes are given only for firm matches. Some rows mark clone size as missing; the rest say once, few, many or name a class of expanded clone.

CDR3 DNA,CDR3 protein,V gene,clone size,J gene,D gene
TGCAGTGCTAGACCAGACAGCTACTATGGCTACACCTTC,CSARPDSYYGYTF,TRBV20-1,many,TRBJ1-2,NA
TGTGCCAGCAGCCAAGGTCCTAGCGGCTTCAATGAGCAGTTCTTC,CASSQGPSGFNEQFF,TRBV3-1,NA,TRBJ2-1,TRBD2
TGCGCCAGCAGCTCGGGACAGGCGACAGATACGCAGTATTTT,CASSSGQATDTQYF,TRBV5-1,many,TRBJ2-3,TRBD1
TGTGCCAGCAGCTTAGTACGCGGGAGGGCAAACGAGCAGTTCTTC,CASSLVRGRANEQFF,TRBV11-2,few,TRBJ2-1,TRBD2
TGCGCCAGCAGCCAAGATCCGGGAAATTTTGATACGCAGTATTTT,CASSQDPGNFDTQYF,TRBV4-3,few,TRBJ2-3,NA
TGTGCCAGCAGCTTAGTTAACAGGGTGAATGAGCAGTTCTTC,CASSLVNRVNEQFF,TRBV7-8,NA,TRBJ2-1,NA
TGCAGTGCCTGGCTTCCAACTAGCGGGAGACGTGATGAGCAGTTCTTC,CSAWLPTSGRRDEQFF,TRBV20-1,NA,TRBJ2-1,TRBD2
TGTGCCAGCAGTCGGTGGACGGTGGGCAATGAGCAGTTCTTC,CASSRWTVGNEQFF,TRBV6-6,NA,TRBJ2-1,NA
TGTGCCAGCAGCTTGAGCTCCGGCACTAATGAAAAACTGTTTTTT,CASSLSSGTNEKLFF,TRBV7-2,NA,TRBJ1-4,NA
TGTGCCAGCAGCTTAGGGAGTCCGCAGGGACATTCACCCCTCCACTTT,CASSLGSPQGHSPLHF,TRBV7-9,NA,TRBJ1-6,NA
TGTGCCAGCAGCATCCACGGACAGGTTCTTGATGGCTACGCCTTC,CASSIHGQVLDGYAF,TRBV3-1,NA,TRBJ1-2,TRBD1
TGTGCCATCAGTGCGACTAGCGGGAGTGGTAATGAGCAGTTCTTC,CAISATSGSGNEQFF,TRBV10-3,NA,TRBJ2-1,TRBD2
TGCAGTGCTAGAGGGCTAGGACTAGCGGGGGATAGGAGCACAGATACGCAGTATTTT,CSARGLGLAGDRSTDTQYF,TRBV20-1,NA,TRBJ2-3,TRBD2
TGTGCCAGCAGTTTCCGGGCCTCCATTGGGGCCCAGTACTTC,CASSFRASIGAQYF,TRBV12-3/TRBV12-4,NA,TRBJ2-5,NA